Listed below are T cell receptor beta chains from one sample, sequenced in a study of T cell responses to AZD1222 COVID-19 vaccine. The method was immunoSEQ multiplex PCR; TCRdb's version includes in-frame clones alone and lacks a portion of them. The data show roughly 100,000 clones, 90% to 95% seen once. This specimen consisted of peripheral blood, obtained on day 0 of AZD1222 vaccination. The source of these receptors is an adult in good health. CDR3s include the opening cysteine and the closing phenylalanine or tryptophan. A D gene is named only where the DNA matches it firmly. The listing skips clone size in some rows; elsewhere it reads once, few, many or a size class.

CASSLVDKVHEQYF	TGTGCCAGCAGCTTGGTGGACAAAGTCCACGAGCAGTACTTC	-	14	-	TRBV5-6	TRBJ2-7
CASSPLSGADYGYTF	TGTGCCAGCTCACCACTTTCAGGGGCGGACTATGGCTACACCTTC	-	15	-	TRBV18	TRBJ1-2
CATSDYQGTQHF	TGTGCCACCAGTGACTATCAGGGTACCCAGCATTTT	-	12	-	TRBV24-1	TRBJ1-5
CASSSQGYEQYF	TGTGCCAGCAGCTCCCAGGGGTACGAGCAGTACTTC	-	12	-	TRBV7-2	TRBJ2-7
CASSFTRAYNSPLHF	TGTGCCAGCAGCTTTACCCGGGCCTATAATTCACCCCTCCACTTT	-	15	-	TRBV5-6	TRBJ1-6
CSVGRPLAGEADTQYF	TGCAGCGTTGGGCGACCGCTAGCGGGAGAAGCAGATACGCAGTATTTT	-	16	TRBD2	TRBV29-1	TRBJ2-3
CASKSGQWPAEQFF	TGTGCCAGTAAATCGGGACAGTGGCCGGCTGAGCAGTTCTTC	-	14	TRBD1	TRBV28	TRBJ2-1
CASSFPNKNLYGYTF	TGTGCCAGCAGTTTCCCAAATAAGAATCTCTATGGCTACACCTTC	-	15	-	TRBV28	TRBJ1-2
CASSLDRGNEQYF	TGTGCCAGCAGTTTAGACAGGGGAAACGAGCAGTACTTC	-	13	TRBD1	TRBV12-3/TRBV12-4	TRBJ2-7
CASSTRTGYEQYF	TGTGCCAGCAGCACCCGGACGGGGTACGAGCAGTACTTC	-	13	-	TRBV11-3	TRBJ2-7
CASSGQGNLEYGYTF	TGTGCCAGCAGCGGACAGGGTAATTTGGAATATGGCTACACCTTC	-	15	TRBD1	TRBV2	TRBJ1-2
CASSLGAITVSNEQFF	TGTGCCAGCAGCTTAGGGGCCATCACAGTTTCGAATGAGCAGTTCTTC	-	16	-	TRBV7-2	TRBJ2-1
CASGPHAGSFSYEQYF	TGTGCCAGCGGGCCCCATGCAGGGAGTTTTTCCTACGAGCAGTACTTC	-	16	-	TRBV28	TRBJ2-7
CASSSLGDQHF	TGTGCCAGCAGCTCCTTGGGGGACCAGCATTTT	-	11	-	TRBV7-9	TRBJ1-5
CSVISGAGKLFF	TGCAGCGTAATTTCAGGGGCTGGAAAACTGTTTTTT	-	12	-	TRBV29-1	TRBJ1-4
CASSSGTGPFYSNQPQHF	TGTGCCAGCAGTTCCGGGACAGGGCCCTTTTATAGCAATCAGCCCCAGCATTTT	-	18	TRBD1	TRBV28	TRBJ1-5
CASSLERNKNTEAFF	TGTGCCAGCAGCTTAGAACGGAACAAAAACACTGAAGCTTTCTTT	-	15	-	TRBV7-3	TRBJ1-1
CASSVESGKTQYF	TGTGCCAGCAGCGTTGAGTCCGGCAAGACCCAGTACTTC	-	13	-	TRBV9	TRBJ2-5
CASSLTRYNEQFF	TGTGCCAGCAGCTTAACTAGGTACAATGAGCAGTTCTTC	-	13	-	TRBV7-3	TRBJ2-1
CAWSTGLWGQQYF	TGTGCCTGGAGTACGGGGCTGTGGGGCCAGCAGTACTTC	-	13	-	TRBV30	TRBJ2-7
CASSLELGVAPVF	TGTGCCAGCAGCTTAGAGCTCGGTGTGGCCCCCGTCTTC	-	13	-	TRBV7-2	TRBJ2-7
CASRPDRGLKERAFF	TGTGCCAGTCGTCCGGACAGGGGGTTGAAGGAACGAGCTTTCTTT	-	15	TRBD1	TRBV7-9	TRBJ1-1
CASTGGGFSWEQYF	TGTGCCAGCACTGGGGGGGGGTTTTCGTGGGAGCAGTACTTC	-	14	TRBD2	TRBV28	TRBJ2-7
CASSLAGLASTGELFF	TGCGCCAGCAGCTTGGCGGGACTAGCGAGCACCGGGGAGCTGTTTTTT	-	16	TRBD2	TRBV5-1	TRBJ2-2
CASSLGTSRETQYF	TGCGCCAGCAGCCTCGGGACTAGTCGGGAGACCCAGTACTTC	-	14	TRBD2	TRBV5-1	TRBJ2-5
CASSVAGGTDQPQHF	TGTGCCAGCAGCGTAGCTGGGGGTACGGATCAGCCCCAGCATTTT	-	15	-	TRBV9	TRBJ1-5
CASSQGPGFGVEQFF	TGTGCCAGCAGCCAGGGACCGGGATTTGGGGTTGAGCAGTTCTTC	-	15	-	TRBV3-1/TRBV3-2	TRBJ2-1
CASSDGGGNQPQHF	TGTGCCAGCAGTGACGGCGGTGGCAATCAGCCCCAGCATTTT	-	14	-	TRBV2	TRBJ1-5
CASSFSGTSYEQYF	TGTGCCAGCAGCTTCTCAGGAACCAGTTACGAGCAGTACTTC	once	14	-	TRBV7-3	TRBJ2-7
CATRVGSPSTDTQYF	TGTGCCACCAGAGTAGGTTCCCCTAGCACAGATACGCAGTATTTT	-	15	-	TRBV15	TRBJ2-3
CASSSGTGLAGELFF	TGTGCCAGCTCTTCCGGGACAGGGCTCGCCGGGGAGCTGTTTTTT	-	15	TRBD1	TRBV18	TRBJ2-2
CASSLGGADPTYGYTF	TGTGCCAGCAGCCTTGGCGGGGCCGATCCCACATATGGCTACACCTTC	-	16	-	TRBV3-1/TRBV3-2	TRBJ1-2
CASSWGQGRAPLHF	TGTGCCAGCAGCTGGGGACAGGGCAGGGCACCCCTCCACTTT	-	14	TRBD1	TRBV5-6	TRBJ1-6
CASSLQGGGYTF	TGTGCCAGCAGTCTCCAGGGAGGAGGCTACACCTTC	-	12	-	TRBV28	TRBJ1-2
CASSFPRGSNTGELFF	TGTGCCAGCTCCTTTCCCCGCGGGAGCAACACCGGGGAGCTGTTTTTT	-	16	TRBD2	TRBV7-2	TRBJ2-2
CASSVATDTQYF	TGTGCCAGCAGCGTAGCGACAGATACGCAGTATTTT	-	12	-	TRBV9	TRBJ2-3
CASSATGQGRGGYTF	TGTGCCAGCAGCGCTACCGGACAGGGCCGAGGTGGCTACACCTTC	-	15	TRBD1	TRBV6-5	TRBJ1-2
CASSPSGLPGDTQYF	TGCGCCAGCAGTCCCTCGGGACTCCCGGGAGATACGCAGTATTTT	-	15	-	TRBV4-1	TRBJ2-3
CASSLPPGQGRADTQYF	TGTGCCAGCAGCTTGCCCCCGGGACAGGGAAGGGCAGATACGCAGTATTTT	once	17	TRBD1	TRBV5-6	TRBJ2-3
CASSGGLAGTGELFF	TGTGCCAGCAGTGGGGGACTAGCGGGTACCGGGGAGCTGTTTTTT	-	15	TRBD2	TRBV7-2	TRBJ2-2
CASSRDYYGYTF	TGTGCCAGCAGCCGTGATTACTATGGCTACACCTTC	-	12	-	TRBV7-9	TRBJ1-2
CASSPPDRKETF	TGTGCCAGCAGTCCCCCGGACCGAAAGGAAACCTTT	-	12	-	TRBV28	TRBJ1-1
CASSLDWTGELFF	TGCGCCAGCAGCCTTGACTGGACCGGGGAGCTGTTTTTT	-	13	-	TRBV10-1	TRBJ2-2
CASRRVNQPQHF	TGTGCCAGTAGGAGGGTCAATCAGCCCCAGCATTTT	-	12	-	TRBV19	TRBJ1-5
CASSSGLAGGYGDTQYF	TGTGCCAGCAGCTCGGGACTAGCGGGAGGATATGGAGATACGCAGTATTTT	-	17	TRBD2	TRBV5-6	TRBJ2-3
CASRADSGSPLHF	TGTGCCAGCCGAGCAGATTCGGGCTCACCCCTCCACTTT	-	13	-	TRBV6-5	TRBJ1-6
CASSSPTGPNEKLFF	TGTGCCAGCAGTTCCCCGACAGGCCCTAATGAAAAACTGTTTTTT	-	15	-	TRBV28	TRBJ1-4
CSVVTRTGTSEQYF	TGCAGCGTTGTTACCCGGACAGGGACCAGCGAGCAGTACTTC	-	14	TRBD1	TRBV29-1	TRBJ2-7
CAISESGQRYGYTF	TGTGCCATCAGTGAGTCCGGACAGAGATATGGCTACACCTTC	-	14	-	TRBV10-3	TRBJ1-2
CASSSGTGFRSPLHF	TGTGCCAGCAGCTCCGGGACAGGGTTTCGGTCACCCCTCCACTTT	-	15	TRBD1	TRBV3-1/TRBV3-2	TRBJ1-6
CASSYVPGQGNTEAFF	TGTGCCAGCAGTTACGTCCCGGGACAGGGGAACACTGAAGCTTTCTTT	-	16	TRBD1	TRBV6-5	TRBJ1-1
CASSIPNSGSGELFF	TGTGCCAGTAGTATCCCGAATTCGGGTTCCGGGGAGCTGTTTTTT	-	15	-	TRBV19	TRBJ2-2
CASSSPRDRGSLLPYEQYF	TGCGCCAGCAGCTCCCCACGGGACAGGGGATCCCTCCTTCCCTACGAGCAGTACTTC	-	19	TRBD1	TRBV5-1	TRBJ2-7
CASSLAFSGYSGANVLTF	TGCGCCAGCAGCTTGGCCTTTAGCGGATACTCTGGGGCCAACGTCCTGACTTTC	-	18	-	TRBV5-1	TRBJ2-6
CASSRRLAGNGDTGELFF	TGTGCCAGCAGTCGAAGACTAGCGGGGAACGGGGACACCGGGGAGCTGTTTTTT	-	18	TRBD2	TRBV27	TRBJ2-2